This T cell receptor (beta chain) was identified in a study of T cell responses to AZD1222 COVID-19 vaccine. Study outcomes and limitations: The donors showed a predominance of white British ancestry and of females, with possible underestimation of clonal diversity. CD4 TCRs covered the whole spike, strongest at regions 160-218 and 743-854.

Notes on this clone: Its antigen is not known.

In germline, CDR1 is SGHDN, CDR2 FVKESK. V dropped 0 bases and J dropped 7 bases, with 9 bases sitting between them. The CDR3 runs 13 residues. Measured with immunoSEQ multiplex PCR; TCRdb has only the in-frame clones, and not every one. The repertoire holds about 140,000 clones, with 93% as singletons. The sequence was obtained from an adult in good health. J is TRBJ1-2 and V is TRBV14; perhaps TRBD1 as D (5 bases). This sample comprised peripheral blood, obtained on day 0 of MenACWY control vaccination. The chain's CDR3 is CASSQDVGVGYTF. Here the CDR3 DNA reads TGTGCCAGCAGCCAAGATGTGGGGGTTGGCTACACCTTC.